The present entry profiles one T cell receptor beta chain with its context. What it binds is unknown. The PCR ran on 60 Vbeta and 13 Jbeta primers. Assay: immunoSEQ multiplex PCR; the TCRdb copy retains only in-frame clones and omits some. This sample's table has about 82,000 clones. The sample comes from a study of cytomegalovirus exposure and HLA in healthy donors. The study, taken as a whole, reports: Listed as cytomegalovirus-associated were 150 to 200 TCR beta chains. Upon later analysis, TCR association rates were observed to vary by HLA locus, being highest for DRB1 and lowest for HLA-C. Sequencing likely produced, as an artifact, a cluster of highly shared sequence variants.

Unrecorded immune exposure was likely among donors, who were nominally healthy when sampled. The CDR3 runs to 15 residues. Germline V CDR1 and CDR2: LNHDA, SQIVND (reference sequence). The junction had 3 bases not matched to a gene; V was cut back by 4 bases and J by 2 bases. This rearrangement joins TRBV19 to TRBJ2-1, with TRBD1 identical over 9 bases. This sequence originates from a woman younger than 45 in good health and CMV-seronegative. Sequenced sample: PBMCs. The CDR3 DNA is TGTGCCAGTAGTAGGGGACAGGGTCCCTACAATGAGCAGTTCTTC. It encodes CASSRGQGPYNEQFF. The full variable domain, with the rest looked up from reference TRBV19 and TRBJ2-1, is DGGITQSPKYLFRKEGQNVTLSCEQNLNHDAMYWYRQDPGQGLRLIYYSQIVNDFQKGDIAEGYSVSREKKESFPLTVTSAQKNPTAFYLCASSRGQGPYNEQFFGPGTRLTVL.